The present T cell receptor (beta chain) was sequenced within a study of radiotherapy plus CTLA-4 blockade in lung cancer. Whole-study context: Disease control was seen in 31% of patients, objective responses in 18%.

Remarks on this clone: What it recognizes is unknown.

The study gave focal radiation plus ipilimumab CTLA-4 blockade to patients with chemo-refractory metastatic non-small-cell lung cancer. Here immunoSEQ multiplex PCR was the method, and the copy in TCRdb shows in-frame clones only, minus some. The table records roughly 50,000 clones, about 86% of them present only once. Overall study results and limits: Radiotherapy was combined with ipilimumab, and tumor-derived TCR clones then expanded in blood. It was early blood T cell clone dynamics, with interferon-beta, that reportedly best predicted response.

CDR3 length: 15 residues. Germline lookup yields CDR1 LNHDA and CDR2 SQIVND (reference sequence). V trimming: 3 bases; J trimming: 8 bases; junction bases outside the gene matches: 10. The input for sequencing was peripheral blood, taken from a patient treated with radiotherapy plus ipilimumab. The origin of this receptor is a human donor with non-small cell lung cancer that progressed on radiotherapy plus ipilimumab. Some clones in this sample may be carry-over from other donors' samples. The chain has TRBV19 and TRBJ2-4; 7 nucleotides agree with TRBD2. CDR3 loop: CASSILSAGGYIQYF. CDR3 bases: TGTGCCAGTAGTATCCTCTCGGCCGGGGGGTACATTCAGTACTTC.